This T cell receptor beta chain is from a study of T-cell memory formation after mild COVID-19. Study-wide results and limits: Prior to infection, memory already included some responding clones, suggesting cross-reactive memory joined. CD4+ bias marked clones expanding day 15 to 37, unlike balanced contracting clones. Shrinking CD4+ clones were chiefly CM and EM; CD8+ ones were chiefly EMRA.

TCRdb reprocessed the 5' RACE reads via MiXCR and lists one record per CDR3 protein. Of a few hundred thousand distinct CDR3 sequences listed, under 20% were seen once; the top ten hold 20% to 25%. Unmatched junction bases numbered 11, after V lost 3 bases and J lost 9 bases. This CDR3 contains 16 residues. This clonotype turned up a few times. Its antigen is unknown. The sequenced material came from PBMCs or a T cell subset sorted from them (not recorded which). The chain has TRBV12-3 or TRBV12-4 and TRBJ1-6, with 7 bases identical to TRBD1. This TCR derives from a man aged 18 to 29 who had mild COVID-19 (a few samples of this study predate the infection). Cell type and time point are not known. The CDR3 DNA sequence: TGTGCCAGCAGTTTTAGTCCAGGGGGACGAGGTTCACCCCTCCACTTT. Its translation is CASSFSPGGRGSPLHF.